The rows below give T cell receptor beta chains drawn from one sample of a study of shared clonotypes between healthy human individuals. Repertoires were generated with immunoSEQ multiplex PCR, while TCRdb's copy carries only in-frame clones and drops some. The sample contains a few million clones, approximately 92% of which appear only once. The sequenced sample was naive CD4+ T cells sorted from blood. The receptors derive from a man aged 18-30 years in good health. Both conserved end residues are part of each CDR3. D genes are given only for firm matches. Size tells how often a clone was seen (once, few, many) or the class of an expanded clone, and some rows leave it out.

size	V	D	J	CDR3	DNA
-	TRBV6-1	TRBD2	TRBJ2-1	CASSGTSGSIEQFF	TGTGCCAGCAGCGGGACTAGCGGGAGCATTGAGCAGTTCTTC
-	TRBV11-3	TRBD1	TRBJ2-7	CASSGPGQGSYEQYF	TGTGCCAGCAGCGGACCGGGACAGGGTTCCTACGAGCAGTACTTC
-	TRBV19	-	TRBJ2-7	CASSIGRGTEQYF	TGTGCCAGTAGTATTGGCCGGGGGACCGAGCAGTACTTC
-	TRBV5-5	-	TRBJ1-4	CASSPWTPGREKLFF	TGTGCCAGCAGCCCGTGGACTCCTGGGAGGGAAAAACTGTTTTTT
-	TRBV11-2	-	TRBJ2-4	CASSLGRVNIQYF	TGTGCCAGCAGCTTAGGGCGAGTAAACATTCAGTACTTC
-	TRBV7-9	-	TRBJ1-1	CASSRQLNTEAFF	TGTGCCAGCAGCCGACAGTTAAACACTGAAGCTTTCTTT
-	TRBV5-1	TRBD2	TRBJ2-7	CASSLMGLAGGAYEQYF	TGCGCCAGCAGCTTGATGGGACTAGCGGGGGGAGCCTACGAGCAGTACTTC
-	TRBV7-7	-	TRBJ2-7	CASSLNPSYEQYF	TGTGCTAGCAGCCTGAACCCATCCTACGAGCAGTACTTC
-	TRBV2	-	TRBJ2-1	CASSGGSSYNEQFF	TGTGCCAGCAGTGGCGGTAGCTCCTACAATGAGCAGTTCTTC
once	TRBV9	-	TRBJ1-1	CASSRTGLSVNTEAFF	TGTGCCAGCAGTCGAACAGGGTTAAGTGTTAACACTGAAGCTTTCTTT
-	TRBV25-1	-	TRBJ1-2	CASSLTGGYGYTF	TGTGCCAGCAGTCTCACAGGAGGTTATGGCTACACCTTC
-	TRBV6-5	TRBD1	TRBJ2-5	CASSYRGQAQETQYF	TGTGCCAGCAGTTACAGGGGACAGGCCCAAGAGACCCAGTACTTC
-	TRBV6-1	-	TRBJ1-5	CASSVGGYQPQHF	TGTGCCAGCAGTGTTGGAGGGTATCAGCCCCAGCATTTT
-	TRBV25-1	-	TRBJ2-2	CASSDVSTGELFF	TGTGCCAGCAGTGATGTGAGCACCGGGGAGCTGTTTTTT
-	TRBV11-2	TRBD1	TRBJ1-1	CASSRTGTNTEAFF	TGTGCCAGCAGCCGGACAGGGACGAACACTGAAGCTTTCTTT
-	TRBV18	TRBD1	TRBJ1-1	CASSLAGGRYAFF	TGTGCCAGCTCCCTTGCAGGGGGTCGGTATGCTTTCTTT
-	TRBV5-1	-	TRBJ2-6	CASSFSGANVLTF	TGCGCCAGCAGCTTTTCTGGGGCCAACGTCCTGACTTTC
-	TRBV19	-	TRBJ2-1	CASSFLRGSEQFF	TGTGCCAGTAGTTTCCTCAGGGGCAGTGAGCAGTTCTTC
-	TRBV5-1	-	TRBJ1-2	CASSLVGEGYTF	TGCGCCAGCAGCTTGGTGGGGGAGGGCTACACCTTC
-	TRBV5-1	TRBD1	TRBJ2-2	CASSDRTGNTGELFF	TGCGCCAGCAGCGACCGGACAGGGAACACCGGGGAGCTGTTTTTT
-	TRBV5-4	-	TRBJ1-2	CASSLGADSIVDYGYTF	TGTGCCAGCAGCTTGGGGGCGGACTCCATCGTCGACTATGGCTACACCTTC
-	TRBV6-5	TRBD1	TRBJ2-7	CASRSGGSYEQYF	TGTGCCAGCAGATCAGGGGGCTCATACGAGCAGTACTTC
-	TRBV27	TRBD1	TRBJ1-1	CASIQGQMNTEAFF	TGTGCCAGCATCCAGGGACAGATGAACACTGAAGCTTTCTTT
-	TRBV10-3	-	TRBJ2-5	CAISAAAGRETQYF	TGTGCCATCAGTGCTGCGGCGGGACGAGAGACCCAGTACTTC
-	TRBV7-9	TRBD1	TRBJ2-5	CASSLARGGTETQYF	TGTGCCAGCAGCTTAGCGCGAGGGGGCACGGAGACCCAGTACTTC
-	TRBV7-2	TRBD2	TRBJ2-1	CASRGLAGGAYNEQFF	TGTGCCAGCAGAGGGCTAGCGGGAGGAGCCTACAATGAGCAGTTCTTC